This TCR beta chain was sequenced for a study of blood T cells in healthy people across ages. Total RNA extracted from each sample amounted to at least 5.5 micrograms. Together with a sample-barcoded 5' primer, a J-beta primer mix was included in a second PCR lasting roughly 6 to 12 cycles. Carrying 12 random nucleotides, a template-switch adaptor labeled each individual cDNA molecule. TCRdb recomputed calls from the 5' RACE reads with MiXCR, one row per CDR3 protein. The sample carries some 1.4 million distinct CDR3 sequences, approximately 42% recorded once. This sequence originates from a woman between 18 and 29 years old in good health. Sequencing was done on a sample of blood.

The CDR3 nucleotides are TGTGCCATCAGTGAAGCGGAGTTCTGGAATGAGCAGTACTTC. Residues: CAISEAEFWNEQYF. The chain joins TRBV10-3 to TRBJ2-1; possible D gene TRBD2, 5 bases. The last part of the DNA fits TRBJ2-7 better; the J call may be wrong. The V gene's germline CDR1 is ENHRY and CDR2 SYGVKD. CDR3 length: 14 residues.